This entry features one TCR beta chain sequence. Germline CDR1 SGHVS, CDR2 FNYEAQ. V lost 6 bases and J lost 7; bases outside the gene matches: 12. This CDR3 region has 15 residues. These data are taken from a study of blood T cell repertoires in COVID-19. The data were produced by immunoSEQ multiplex PCR, yet TCRdb's version contains in-frame clones alone and is incomplete. The repertoire holds around 260,000 clones, with over 70% as singletons. The sequence was obtained from a woman aged 40 to 49 who had recovered from COVID-19. The chain uses TRBV7-6 and TRBJ2-1; 7 bases are a match to TRBD1. The sample consisted of peripheral blood. This CDR3 is CASSYTGALGNEQFF. The CDR3 bases are TGTGCCAGCAGTTATACAGGGGCCCTCGGGAATGAGCAGTTCTTC.